The clone carrying this T cell receptor (beta chain) appeared many times. The entry originates in a study of T-cell memory formation after mild COVID-19. Across the study: Largely, the TCR clusters proved donor specific.

V lost 4 bases and J 3 bases, leaving 13 bases between the germline ends. Germline loops: CDR1 SGHRS, CDR2 YFSETQ. This CDR3 contains 15 residues. Using its own MiXCR run on the 5' RACE reads, TCRdb lists one record per CDR3 protein. The sample holds about 340,000 distinct CDR3 sequences, around 14% seen once. This TCR was sampled from a young man who had mild COVID-19 (a few samples of this study predate the infection). Cell type and time point are not known. This sequence joins TRBV5-1 and TRBJ1-4; D is perhaps TRBD1 (6 bases). What was sequenced was PBMCs or a T cell subset sorted from them (not recorded which). The CDR3 DNA sequence: TGCGCCAGCAGCATCGGAGGACAGTCTAATGAAAAACTGTTTTTT. Protein: CASSIGGQSNEKLFF.